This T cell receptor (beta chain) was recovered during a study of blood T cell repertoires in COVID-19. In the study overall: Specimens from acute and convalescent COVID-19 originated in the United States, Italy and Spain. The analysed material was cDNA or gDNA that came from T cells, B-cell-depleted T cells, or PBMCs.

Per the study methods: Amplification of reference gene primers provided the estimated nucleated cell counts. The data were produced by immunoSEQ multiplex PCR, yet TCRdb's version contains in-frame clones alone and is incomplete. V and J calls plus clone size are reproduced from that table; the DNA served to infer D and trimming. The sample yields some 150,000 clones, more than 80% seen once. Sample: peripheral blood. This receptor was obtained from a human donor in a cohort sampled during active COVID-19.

The CDR3 DNA reads TGTGCCAGCAGCCCGAGGCAGGGTACCAACGAGCAGTACTTC. Translating it yields CASSPRQGTNEQYF. J is TRBJ2-7 and V is TRBV7-2; possible D gene TRBD1, 5 bases. The CDR3 runs to 14 residues. Trimming removed 5 bases at V and 5 bases at J, with 16 bases between. Germline assignment: CDR1 SGHTA and CDR2 FQGNSA.